The 21 T cell receptor beta chains presented below share a single source sample, sequenced in a study of radiation and T cells in renal cell carcinoma. Only in-frame clones appear in the TCRdb table, and some are missing; sequencing was by immunoSEQ multiplex PCR. Of 90,000 to 100,000 clones in the sample, roughly 88% were seen once. Regarding time point: blood 4 weeks post-SBRT, at nephrectomy. Treatment in this sample: 15 Gy SBRT to primary tumor, nephrectomy 4 weeks later. The sequencing here drew on blood, taken from a patient whose treatment included radiotherapy and nephrectomy. These TCRs come from a man aged 55 to 70 with renal cell carcinoma.

The rearrangement links TRBV5-4 to TRBJ2-7; 9 nucleotides line up with TRBD1. CDR1 and CDR2 (germline): SGHNT, YYREEE (reference sequence). The CDR3 contains 15 residues. The junction had 10 bases not matched to a gene; V was cut back by 4 bases and J by 5 bases. CDR3 nucleotide sequence: TGTGCCAGCAGCGTTGGGACAGGGATGAAGCACGAGCAGTACTTC. It translates to CASSVGTGMKHEQYF.

This clone has a single count. CDR3 coding DNA: TGTGCCAGCTCACCACCTTCAGGACCAACCTACGAGCAGTACTTC. Amino acids: CASSPPSGPTYEQYF. This chain connects TRBV18 to TRBJ2-7; D is unresolved. V lost 0 bases and J 2 bases, leaving 11 bases between the germline ends. Germline CDR1 KGHSH, CDR2 LQKENI. This CDR3 has 15 amino acids. Full variable domain (rest looked up from reference TRBV18 and TRBJ2-7): NAGVMQNPRHLVRRRGQEARLRCSPMKGHSHVYWYRQLPEEGLKFMVYLQKENIIDESGMPKERFSAEFPKEGPSILRIQQVVRGDSAAYFCASSPPSGPTYEQYFGPGTRLTVT.

As DNA, the CDR3 is TGTGCCAGCAGTGAAGCGCTTCAAGGCTCCTACGAGCAGTACTTC. It specifies CASSEALQGSYEQYF. The chain is built from TRBV2 and TRBJ2-7; no clear D gene. CDR3 size: 15 residues. Germline V gene sequence: CDR1 SNHLY, CDR2 FYNNEI. V was cut by 0 bases and J by 0 bases, with 9 bases left in between.

The rearrangement uses TRBV21-1 and TRBJ1-2. TRBV21-1 is termed a pseudogene. The CDR3 consists of 16 residues. The DNA for the CDR3 is TGTGCCAGCAGCAACCGTCCGGACGGTTGGCACTATGGCTACACCTTC. Its translation is CASSNRPDGWHYGYTF.

The chain is built from TRBV4-3 and TRBJ1-1, with D possibly TRBD1 on 6 matching bases. The CDR3 sequence is 16 residues long. The V end was cut by 1 base, the J end by 1 base, with 13 bases between. Germline CDR1 LGHNA, CDR2 YSLEER. CDR3 DNA: TGCGCCAGCAGCCAAGCTCTGGGCAGGGGGAACACTGAAGCTTTCTTT. This encodes CASSQALGRGNTEAFF.

This chain uses TRBV7-8 with TRBJ2-7; 11 bases are shared with TRBD2. This CDR3 is 21 amino acids long. V lost 10 bases and J lost 0; bases outside the gene matches: 26. Germline CDR1 SGHVS, CDR2 FQNEAQ. CDR3 residues: CATIPRLAGLGQRLLSYEQYF. CDR3 nucleotides: TGTGCCACCATACCCAGACTAGCGGGACTCGGACAAAGGCTCCTCTCCTACGAGCAGTACTTC.

V and J are TRBV15 and TRBJ2-7; D perhaps matches TRBD2 (6 bases). The V gene's germline CDR1 is LNHNV and CDR2 YYDKDF (reference sequence). The V gene lost 6 bases and the J gene lost 0 bases, with 12 bases spanning the gap. The CDR3 extends over 14 amino acids. The CDR3 DNA is TGTGCCACCAGTCCCGCGGGGAGCTCCTACGAGCAGTACTTC. Encoded protein: CATSPAGSSYEQYF.

V and J are TRBV5-1 and TRBJ2-7; TRBD2 agrees at 12 bases. Germline values: CDR1 SGHRS, CDR2 YFSETQ. This CDR3 region has 15 residues. After removal of 4 bases from V and 5 bases from J, the junction contained 7 bases not matched to a gene. CDR3 region: CASSLGLAGRHEQYF. The CDR3 nucleotides read TGCGCCAGCAGCCTTGGACTAGCGGGAAGACACGAGCAGTACTTC.

In this sample, this clone turned up once. The genes are TRBV10-3 and TRBJ2-7; TRBD1 might be the D (5 bases). The CDR3 runs to 11 residues. Germline CDR1 reads ENHRY; CDR2 reads SYGVKD. V was shortened by 10 bases and J by 6 bases, with 13 bases between the two germline ends. The CDR3 sequence: CATSQGFEQYF. DNA of the CDR3: TGTGCCACCTCGCAGGGATTCGAGCAGTACTTC.

This rearrangement joins TRBV25-1 to TRBJ1-3; D gene unclear. Trimming pared 2 bases from V and 2 bases from J, leaving 7 bases between. Germline values: CDR1 MGHDK, CDR2 SYGVNS. The CDR3 covers 14 residues. The CDR3 loop is CASSEGSTGNTIYF. As DNA, the CDR3 is TGTGCCAGCAGTGAAGGGTCCACTGGAAACACCATATATTTT.

The V gene is TRBV14, the J gene TRBJ2-2; D might be TRBD2 (5 bases). The CDR3 spans 15 residues. Germline V gene sequence: CDR1 SGHDN, CDR2 FVKESK. V lost 5 bases and J 0 bases, leaving 10 bases between the germline ends. The DNA of the CDR3 is TGTGCCAGCAGCGTACCGGGAACGAACACCGGGGAGCTGTTTTTT. It encodes CASSVPGTNTGELFF.

The chain carries TRBV7-6 and TRBJ2-3; 12 bases map to TRBD2. Unmatched junction bases numbered 3, after V lost 8 bases and J lost 3 bases. The CDR3 contains 14 residues. CDR1 and CDR2 from the germline V gene are SGHVS and FNYEAQ. The CDR3 loop is CASGLAGKTDTQYF. In DNA form, the CDR3 reads TGTGCCAGCGGACTAGCGGGGAAGACAGATACGCAGTATTTT.

This chain uses TRBV28 with TRBJ2-7; maybe TRBD2 (7 bases). The CDR3 loop spans 16 amino acids. V shed 1 base and J shed 9 bases, with 22 bases lying between them. The germline gives CDR1 MDHEN, CDR2 SYDVKM. CDR3 in DNA: TGTGCCAGCAGTTTATCTGTCCTAGGGGGGGGCAGCGGGCAGTACTTC. Amino acid sequence: CASSLSVLGGGSGQYF.

The V call is TRBV5-1, the J call TRBJ2-3; the D call may be TRBD1 or TRBD2 (5 bases each). The length of the CDR3 is 13 residues. Germline CDR1 and CDR2: SGHRS and YFSETQ. Trimming removed 4 bases at V and 1 base at J, with 7 bases between. CDR3 nucleotide sequence: TGCGCCAGCAGCCGGGACCGCACAGATACGCAGTATTTT. It translates to CASSRDRTDTQYF.

The genes are TRBV18 and TRBJ2-1, with TRBD1 matching over 7 bases. The CDR3 is 17 residues long. Germline CDR1 and CDR2: KGHSH and LQKENI. J lost 6 bases, V lost 4 bases, and 15 bases had no gene match. CDR3 region: CASSRDIGPGQTNEQFF. The CDR3, as DNA: TGTGCCAGCTCACGAGATATTGGTCCGGGACAGACCAATGAGCAGTTCTTC.

The rearrangement links TRBV4-3 to TRBJ2-5; 12 bases map to TRBD2. The germline V gene has CDR1 LGHNA and CDR2 YSLEER. V lost 4 bases and J lost 4; bases outside the gene matches: 7. The CDR3 contains 16 residues. The CDR3, as DNA: TGCGCCAGCAGCCCACATCGACTAGCGGGAGTAGAGACCCAGTACTTC. As protein: CASSPHRLAGVETQYF.

The V gene is TRBV6-5, the J gene TRBJ1-2, with TRBD1 identical over 10 bases. Germline-derived CDR1 and CDR2 are MNHEY and SVGAGI. J lost 2 bases, V lost 4 bases, and 1 base had no gene match. The CDR3 runs to 14 residues. The CDR3 here is CASSWGQGNYGYTF. CDR3 DNA: TGTGCCAGCAGTTGGGGACAGGGGAACTATGGCTACACCTTC.

The chain couples TRBV10-3 to TRBJ2-1, with D possibly TRBD1 on 5 matching bases. Germline assignment: CDR1 ENHRY and CDR2 SYGVKD. The CDR3 is 13 residues long. V lost 5 bases and J 10 bases, leaving 15 bases between the germline ends. The CDR3: CAISSLGVGEQFF. In DNA form, the CDR3 reads TGTGCCATCAGTTCCCTAGGGGTGGGGGAGCAGTTCTTC.

In its sample, this clone was seen a few times. The chain recombines TRBV27 with TRBJ2-2; D is unclear. Germline loops: CDR1 MNHEY, CDR2 SMNVEV (reference sequence). V was pared by 2 bases and J by 8 bases, with 12 bases between. There are 14 residues in the CDR3. The CDR3 spells CASSLKTLRGELFF. CDR3 coding DNA: TGTGCCAGCAGTTTAAAAACTTTAAGGGGGGAGCTGTTTTTT.

A single count supports this clone. This sequence joins TRBV2 and TRBJ1-2; 11 nucleotides line up with TRBD1. Unmatched junction bases numbered 11, after V lost 7 bases and J lost 7 bases. Germline CDR1 is SNHLY and CDR2 is FYNNEI. CDR3 length: 15 residues. The CDR3 spells CASTPGTGGLRGYTF. CDR3 DNA: TGTGCCAGCACCCCCGGGACAGGGGGGCTACGTGGCTACACCTTC. The variable domain in full, completed from reference TRBV2 and TRBJ1-2, reads EPEVTQTPSHQVTQMGQEVILRCVPISNHLYFYWYRQILGQKVEFLVSFYNNEISEKSEIFDDQFSVERPDGSNFTLKIRSTKLEDSAMYFCASTPGTGGLRGYTFGSGTRLTVV.

The chain uses TRBV5-1 and TRBJ2-6; D gene unclear. The germline gives CDR1 SGHRS, CDR2 YFSETQ. V lost 2 bases, J lost 0 bases, and 9 bases lay in between. The CDR3 extends over 16 amino acids. The CDR3 spells CASSLPVYSGANVLTF. DNA for the CDR3: TGCGCCAGCAGCTTACCTGTGTACTCTGGGGCCAACGTCCTGACTTTC.